The 4 T cell receptor beta chains in this list originate from one sample, sequenced in a study of tumor-infiltrating lymphocytes in primary liver carcinoma. The source of the blood RNA was unsorted whole blood, and germline DNA was extracted as well. TCR beta cDNA was reverse-transcribed from roughly 0.45 ug of total RNA. The reaction used a constant-region primer and ProtoScript II reverse transcriptase. The TCR beta library was amplified through three nested multiplex PCR rounds in a modified ARM-PCR procedure. Investigators reported that the first two PCR rounds, at about 11 cycles each, used TRBV1-TRBV30 forward primers with a C-beta reverse primer. Each CDR3 protein gets one entry after TCRdb re-called the multiplex PCR reads with MiXCR. The sample consists of 250,000 to 350,000 distinct CDR3 sequences, around three fifths of them appearing once. The sequencing sample was made of peripheral blood. Receptor source: a woman between 25 and 40 years old with primary liver carcinoma and hepatitis B virus infection.

The chain links TRBV14 to TRBJ2-7; D is ambiguous. This CDR3 region has 17 residues. CDR1 and CDR2 (germline): SGHDN, FVKESK. Trimming took 2 bases from V and 0 from J, leaving 17 bases between them. CDR3 in DNA: TGTGCCAGCAGCCAACCAGCGAGCACGGTCCTCTCCTACGAGCAGTACTTC. It specifies CASSQPASTVLSYEQYF. Looking up the rest from reference TRBV14 and TRBJ2-7 gives the full variable domain: EAGVTQFPSHSVIEKGQTVTLRCDPISGHDNLYWYRRVMGKEIKFLLHFVKESKQDESGMPNNRFLAERTGGTYSTLKVQPAELEDSGVYFCASSQPASTVLSYEQYFGPGTRLTVT.

Of note for this clonotype: Lacking the conserved final phenylalanine or tryptophan, this CDR3 likely reflects a read error. The V and J genes are TRBV30 and TRBJ2-7; no clear D gene. Trimming took 0 bases from V and 3 from J, leaving 6 bases between them. CDR3 length equals 12 residues. Germline values: CDR1 GTSNPN, CDR2 SVGIG (reference sequence). The CDR3 reads CAWSVMGYEQYS. The CDR3 nucleotides read TGTGCCTGGAGTGTAATGGGCTACGAGCAGTACTCC.

This clonotype has a count of ten or more. The chain couples TRBV12-3 or TRBV12-4 to TRBJ1-2; D is ambiguous. This CDR3 comprises 13 residues. Trimming removed 2 bases at V and 4 bases at J, with 8 bases between. For the CDR3, the DNA is TGTGCCAGCAGTTTAAACCCGACCTATGGCTACACCTTC. Translated: CASSLNPTYGYTF.

This clonotype has a single count. V usage is TRBV6-2 or TRBV6-3 and J usage is TRBJ1-2; no clear D gene. The V and J ends lost 4 bases and 2 bases respectively, with 11 bases between them. Looked up from germline, CDR1 is MNHEY and CDR2 is SVGEGT. The CDR3 covers 14 residues. CDR3 DNA sequence: TGTGCCAGCAGTTTCTCTCCAGACAACTATGGCTACACCTTC. Protein product: CASSFSPDNYGYTF.